These 20 T cell receptor beta chains originate from one sample sequenced in a study of blood T cell repertoires in COVID-19. The repertoire was sequenced with immunoSEQ multiplex PCR; TCRdb's copy has only in-frame clones and lacks some. The sample lists 200,000 to 250,000 clones; about 87% were seen once. The specimen was peripheral blood. Receptors originate from a man in his 60s who had recovered from COVID-19.

J is TRBJ2-2 and V is TRBV7-9, with 9 bases aligning to TRBD2. Germline CDR1 and CDR2: SEHNR and FQNEAQ (reference sequence). The trim removed 3 bases at V and 4 bases at J, leaving 3 bases unmatched. The CDR3 loop spans 15 amino acids. As DNA, the CDR3 is TGTGCCAGCAGCTTGTTACTAGCGGGCACCGGGGAGCTGTTTTTT. Translated: CASSLLLAGTGELFF.

The V call is TRBV20-1, the J call TRBJ2-3; D not certain. The CDR3 spans 11 residues. The germline V gene has CDR1 DFQATT and CDR2 SNEGSKA (reference sequence). Between the trimmed V and J ends, which lost 8 bases and 2 bases, there was a span of 8 bases. This chain's CDR3 is CSFQHTDTQYF. The CDR3 nucleotides read TGCAGTTTTCAACACACAGATACGCAGTATTTT.

This clone showed up just once. The chain's CDR3 is CASSPPGDPETQYF. In DNA form, the CDR3 reads TGTGCCAGCAGCCCGCCCGGAGACCCAGAGACCCAGTACTTC. V gene TRBV7-3 combines with J gene TRBJ2-5, with D hard to call. Germline lookup yields CDR1 SGHTA and CDR2 FQGTGA. The CDR3 loop spans 14 amino acids. Trimming took 5 bases from V and 4 from J, leaving 14 bases between them.

J is TRBJ2-5 and V is TRBV5-6; 7 bases are a match to TRBD1. The CDR3 runs 15 residues. Germline trimming cut 0 bases from V and 0 bases from J; bases unmatched to any gene: 2. From germline, CDR1 is SGHDT and CDR2 YYEEEE. This CDR3 reads CASSLVGTDQETQYF. The CDR3 DNA reads as TGTGCCAGCAGCTTGGTAGGGACAGACCAAGAGACCCAGTACTTC.

The J gene is TRBJ1-4, the V gene TRBV7-8; D is perhaps TRBD1 (6 bases). Germline V gives CDR1 SGHVS, CDR2 FQNEAQ. The CDR3 loop spans 14 amino acids. V lost 1 base and J 8 bases, leaving 11 bases between the germline ends. Here the CDR3 DNA reads TGTGCCAGCAGCTTAGGGCAGGGGAAGGAAAAACTGTTTTTT. This translates into CASSLGQGKEKLFF.

J is TRBJ2-1 and V is TRBV10-3; 10 positions match TRBD2. The germline CDR1 and CDR2 sequences are ENHRY and SYGVKD. This CDR3 has 18 amino acids. Trimming took 2 bases from V and 7 from J; bases not matched to a gene: 14. CDR3 sequence (DNA): TGTGCCATCAGTGAGGTGCTAGCGGGAGTCGGTCGGGGAAATGAGCAGTTCTTC. Translation gives CAISEVLAGVGRGNEQFF.

On this clone itself: The same CDR3 is also encoded by other DNA sequences in this sample. V gene TRBV5-1 combines with J gene TRBJ1-1; D might be TRBD1 (6 bases). The CDR3 has 13 residues. The germline gives CDR1 SGHRS, CDR2 YFSETQ. V lost 2 bases to trimming and J lost 1 base, with 6 bases between them. This CDR3 reads CASSLQGNTEAFF. The CDR3, as DNA: TGCGCCAGCAGCTTACAGGGGAACACTGAAGCTTTCTTT.

The chain carries TRBV7-6 and TRBJ2-3; possibly TRBD2 for D (5 bases). Between the trimmed V and J ends, which lost 1 base and 4 bases, there was a span of 6 bases. This CDR3 contains 13 residues. Germline V CDR1 and CDR2: SGHVS, FNYEAQ. The CDR3 DNA reads TGTGCCAGCAGCTTAGTGGGAGCAGATACGCAGTATTTT. This sequence encodes CASSLVGADTQYF.

As regards this clone: The junction differs from germline at one of its ends, possibly a read error. This sequence joins TRBV10-3 and TRBJ1-2, with 11 bases that match TRBD1. Germline V gene sequence: CDR1 ENHRY, CDR2 SYGVKD. The CDR3 has 14 residues. The CDR3 DNA is TGCGGCATAAACCCGGACAGGGGGCTTTATGGCTACACCTTC. This gives the protein CGINPDRGLYGYTF.

CDR3 in amino acids: CAWSETYEQYF. Written as DNA, the CDR3 is TGTGCCTGGAGTGAAACTTACGAGCAGTACTTC. The gene calls are TRBV30 and TRBJ2-7; no reliable D call. The CDR3 spans 11 residues. Germline V gene sequence: CDR1 GTSNPN, CDR2 SVGIG (reference sequence). V lost 1 base, J lost 4 bases, and 5 bases lay in between.

The chain couples TRBV5-1 to TRBJ2-1, with D possibly matching TRBD2 (5 bases). The CDR3 is 14 residues long. Trimming took 6 bases from V and 3 from J, leaving 13 bases between them. Germline V gene data show CDR1 as SGHRS and CDR2 as YFSETQ. The CDR3 DNA is TGCGCCAGCAATCCTGGCGGAGGCTACAATGAGCAGTTCTTC. Its translation is CASNPGGGYNEQFF.

V is TRBV7-6 and J is TRBJ2-7, with 7 bases that match TRBD1. In germline, CDR1 is SGHVS, CDR2 FNYEAQ. Trimming removed 6 bases from V and 6 bases from J; junction bases left unmatched: 8. CDR3 length: 13 amino acids. CDR3 nucleotides: TGTGCCAGCAGTCCGGGACAGTCCCTCGAGCAGTACTTC. Translation: CASSPGQSLEQYF. Full variable domain (outside the CDR3, taken from reference TRBV7-6 and TRBJ2-7): GAGVSQSPRYKVTKRGQDVALRCDPISGHVSLYWYRQALGQGPEFLTYFNYEAQQDKSGLPNDRFSAERPEGSISTLTIQRTEQRDSAMYRCASSPGQSLEQYFGPGTRLTVT.

V is TRBV30 and J is TRBJ2-2; unclear D gene. The V end was cut by 0 bases, the J end by 1 base, with 6 bases between. Per germline, CDR1 GTSNPN and CDR2 SVGIG (reference sequence). The CDR3 spans 14 residues. The CDR3 spells CAWSVLVNTGELFF. The CDR3, as DNA: TGTGCCTGGAGTGTGCTAGTGAACACCGGGGAGCTGTTTTTT.

This clone appeared a few times. The gene calls are TRBV2 and TRBJ1-5; 7 bases fit TRBD1. The CDR3 consists of 15 residues. Germline V lookup: CDR1 SNHLY, CDR2 FYNNEI. V shed 6 bases, J shed 6 bases, and the junction held 11 bases outside the gene matches. The CDR3 spells CASRENRGLGQPQHF. The CDR3 coding sequence is TGTGCCAGCAGAGAAAACAGGGGATTAGGTCAGCCCCAGCATTTT.

The V call is TRBV5-1, the J call TRBJ2-4; TRBD1 is a possible D gene (5 bases). Deletions cut 0 bases from V and 9 bases from J, with 10 bases between. Germline V gene sequence: CDR1 SGHRS, CDR2 YFSETQ. The CDR3 is 13 residues long. The DNA of the CDR3 is TGCGCCAGCAGCTTGGAGGGGTTAGCCATTCAGTACTTC. Protein sequence: CASSLEGLAIQYF.

J is TRBJ2-5 and V is TRBV5-4; 15 bases match TRBD2. The germline V gene encodes CDR1 SGHNT and CDR2 YYREEE (reference sequence). Trimming removed 0 bases from V and 5 bases from J; junction bases left unmatched: 8. The CDR3 totals 18 residues. The chain's CDR3 is CASSLGKPGLAGGETQYF. CDR3 DNA sequence: TGTGCCAGCAGCTTGGGAAAACCTGGACTAGCGGGGGGGGAGACCCAGTACTTC. Full variable domain (outside the CDR3, taken from reference TRBV5-4 and TRBJ2-5): ETGVTQSPTHLIKTRGQQVTLRCSSQSGHNTVSWYQQALGQGPQFIFQYYREEENGRGNFPPRFSGLQFPNYSSELNVNALELDDSALYLCASSLGKPGLAGGETQYFGPGTRLLVL.

CDR3 residues: CATSDAGLAGGNEQFF. The CDR3 DNA reads TGTGCCACCAGTGATGCTGGACTAGCGGGGGGAAATGAGCAGTTCTTC. The V call is TRBV24-1, the J call TRBJ2-1; 14 bases fit TRBD2. Germline loops: CDR1 KGHDR, CDR2 SFDVKD. The CDR3 is 16 amino acids. V gave up 3 bases and J gave up 7 bases; unmatched junction bases: 4.

The chain employs TRBV3-1 (or the pseudogene TRBV3-2) and TRBJ2-5; D is unresolved. The CDR3 covers 14 residues. The germline gives CDR1 LGHDT, CDR2 YNNKEL (reference sequence). V was shortened by 1 base and J by 7 bases, with 13 bases between the two germline ends. CDR3 sequence: CASSQVETRSTQYF. DNA of the CDR3: TGTGCCAGCAGCCAAGTTGAGACACGGTCGACCCAGTACTTC.

The chain recombines TRBV5-4 with TRBJ1-2, with TRBD1 matching over 9 bases. This CDR3 comprises 13 residues. Germline V lookup: CDR1 SGHNT, CDR2 YYREEE (reference sequence). The trim removed 6 bases at V and 8 bases at J, leaving 8 bases unmatched. The CDR3 nucleotides are TGTGCCAGCACCATCGGGACAGGGCAGGGCTACACCTTC. Protein sequence: CASTIGTGQGYTF. Full variable domain (missing parts from reference TRBV5-4 and TRBJ1-2): ETGVTQSPTHLIKTRGQQVTLRCSSQSGHNTVSWYQQALGQGPQFIFQYYREEENGRGNFPPRFSGLQFPNYSSELNVNALELDDSALYLCASTIGTGQGYTFGSGTRLTVV.

The V and J genes are TRBV30 and TRBJ2-6; D is uncertain. Germline CDR1 and CDR2: GTSNPN and SVGIG (reference sequence). CDR3 size: 16 residues. Between the trimmed V and J ends, which lost 0 bases and 4 bases, there was a span of 13 bases. CDR3 bases: TGTGCCTGGAGTGTAAAGCAGGCGCCAGGGGCCAACGTCCTGACTTTC. Protein sequence: CAWSVKQAPGANVLTF.